This T cell receptor beta chain was observed in a study of cytomegalovirus exposure and HLA in healthy donors. V lost 0 bases and J 5 bases, leaving 11 bases between the germline ends. Germline loops: CDR1 SGDLS, CDR2 YYNGEE. This CDR3 spans 14 amino acids. The PCR ran on 60 Vbeta and 13 Jbeta primers. The data were produced by immunoSEQ multiplex PCR, yet TCRdb's version contains in-frame clones alone and is incomplete. The sample holds about 160,000 clones, approximately 81% seen once. As concerns this clone: Antigen unknown.

Overall study findings and caveats: The study put under 200 TCR beta chains on its list as cytomegalovirus-associated.

This receptor was identified in a female donor in good health and CMV-seronegative. The gene calls are TRBV9 and TRBJ1-1; a weak D match, TRBD1 (6 bases). The specimen sequenced was PBMCs. The CDR3 spells CASSVEGGSTEAFF. CDR3 nucleotide sequence: TGTGCCAGCAGCGTAGAGGGGGGGTCAACTGAAGCTTTCTTT.